Following are 20 T cell receptor beta chains from one sample sequenced in a study of cytomegalovirus exposure and HLA in healthy donors. Amplification used 60 Vbeta primers and 13 Jbeta primers. Profiled with immunoSEQ multiplex PCR; TCRdb holds only in-frame clones, not every one. Seen here are more than 50,000 clones, approximately 82% observed once, and the top ten hold approximately 22%. Sequenced material: PBMCs. These receptors all come from a woman aged 40 to 49 in good health and CMV-seropositive.

The chain links TRBV5-1 to TRBJ2-3; D gene ambiguous. Trimming removed 1 base from V and 6 bases from J, with 6 bases in between. The CDR3 spans 12 residues. In germline, CDR1 is SGHRS, CDR2 YFSETQ. This CDR3 is CASSLTADTQYF. The CDR3 DNA reads as TGCGCCAGCAGCTTGACAGCCGATACGCAGTATTTT.

The chain joins TRBV9 to TRBJ2-3; 10 nucleotides agree with TRBD1. This CDR3 is built from 15 residues. Per the germline V gene, CDR1 is SGDLS and CDR2 is YYNGEE. The trim removed 4 bases at V and 7 bases at J, leaving 9 bases unmatched. The DNA of the CDR3 is TGTGCCAGCAGCCCGGGACAGGGGAGTGCGAATACGCAGTATTTT. Translating gives CASSPGQGSANTQYF.

The chain recombines TRBV28 with TRBJ2-1; 8 bases are a match to TRBD2. V dropped 5 bases and J dropped 9; count of bases not matched to a gene: 15. Per the germline V gene, CDR1 is MDHEN and CDR2 is SYDVKM. The CDR3 totals 16 residues. The CDR3 DNA is TGTGCCAGCAGTCCCCTAGGTAGCGGGGCCAGTAGTGAGCAGTTCTTC. This encodes CASSPLGSGASSEQFF.

V and J are TRBV30 and TRBJ1-1; no clear D gene. The CDR3 has 13 residues. Trimming removed 0 bases at V and 4 bases at J, with 9 bases between. Germline CDR1 is GTSNPN and CDR2 is SVGIG (reference sequence). CDR3 bases: TGTGCCTGGAGTGTAGTGCGTAGCACTGAAGCTTTCTTT. Amino acids: CAWSVVRSTEAFF.

V and J are TRBV7-9 and TRBJ1-3; unclear D gene. V dropped 11 bases and J dropped 1 base, with 15 bases sitting between them. Germline V gene data show CDR1 as SEHNR and CDR2 as FQNEAQ (reference sequence). The CDR3 is made up of 14 amino acids. Here the CDR3 DNA reads TGTGCCGGATCAGAAGGACTTTCTGGAAACACCATATATTTT. Protein: CAGSEGLSGNTIYF.

This rearrangement joins TRBV5-1 to TRBJ1-1, with a tentative D call TRBD1 (6 bases). This CDR3 contains 15 residues. With 4 bases removed from V and 1 base from J, the gap between germline ends came to 14 bases. The germline V gene has CDR1 SGHRS and CDR2 YFSETQ. The CDR3 DNA is TGCGCCAGCAGCCCCTACAGACAGGAGAACACTGAAGCTTTCTTT. Translating gives CASSPYRQENTEAFF.

J is TRBJ2-7 and V is TRBV2; 8 nucleotides align to TRBD2. CDR1 SNHLY and CDR2 FYNNEI come from the germline V gene. V dropped 4 bases and J dropped 0; count of bases not matched to a gene: 8. CDR3 length: 16 residues. CDR3 in amino acids: CASSAGGTRGSYEQYF. The DNA of the CDR3 is TGTGCCAGCAGTGCGGGGGGGACAAGGGGCTCCTACGAGCAGTACTTC.

The rearrangement uses TRBV5-1 and TRBJ1-1; D is unclear. CDR3 length: 14 residues. V shed 4 bases and J shed 1 base, with 11 bases lying between them. Germline CDR1 and CDR2: SGHRS and YFSETQ. DNA of the CDR3: TGCGCCAGCAGCCCGGTAGTTCCGAACACTGAAGCTTTCTTT. As protein: CASSPVVPNTEAFF.

The V and J genes are TRBV19 and TRBJ1-3; D gene unclear. Trimming shortened V by 3 bases and J by 2 bases, and 8 bases separated the two germline ends. CDR1 is LNHDA, CDR2 SQIVND, per germline (reference sequence). This CDR3 is built from 14 residues. CDR3 sequence (DNA): TGTGCCAGTAGTATTGGAGCGGCTGGAAACACCATATATTTT. Translation: CASSIGAAGNTIYF. Full variable domain (remainder filled in from reference TRBV19 and TRBJ1-3): DGGITQSPKYLFRKEGQNVTLSCEQNLNHDAMYWYRQDPGQGLRLIYYSQIVNDFQKGDIAEGYSVSREKKESFPLTVTSAQKNPTAFYLCASSIGAAGNTIYFGEGSWLTVV.

The CDR3 protein is CASSLEQGNLYGYTF. In DNA, the CDR3 is TGTGCCAGCAGCTTAGAACAGGGAAATCTCTATGGCTACACCTTC. The rearrangement links TRBV7-9 to TRBJ1-2; D possibly corresponds to TRBD1 (6 bases). CDR1 is SEHNR, CDR2 FQNEAQ, per germline (reference sequence). With 1 base removed from V and 4 bases from J, the gap between germline ends came to 13 bases. The CDR3 consists of 15 residues.

This chain joins TRBV9 and TRBJ1-1, with D possibly TRBD1 on 5 matching bases. Deletions cut 6 bases from V and 0 bases from J, with 9 bases between. Germline-derived CDR1 and CDR2 are SGDLS and YYNGEE. The CDR3 has 13 amino acids. The CDR3 here is CASTGGMNTEAFF. CDR3 coding DNA: TGTGCCAGCACGGGGGGTATGAACACTGAAGCTTTCTTT. The full variable domain, with the rest looked up from reference TRBV9 and TRBJ1-1, is DSGVTQTPKHLITATGQRVTLRCSPRSGDLSVYWYQQSLDQGLQFLIQYYNGEERAKGNILERFSAQQFPDLHSELNLSSLELGDSALYFCASTGGMNTEAFFGQGTRLTVV.

The chain recombines TRBV10-3 with TRBJ1-2, with 7 bases identical to TRBD1. Germline lookup yields CDR1 ENHRY and CDR2 SYGVKD. The CDR3 runs 12 residues. Unmatched junction bases numbered 6, after V lost 6 bases and J lost 8 bases. This CDR3 reads CAISTGEEGYTF. In nucleotides, the CDR3 is TGTGCCATCAGCACAGGGGAGGAGGGCTACACCTTC.

This rearrangement joins TRBV5-4 to TRBJ1-2; 11 bases agree with TRBD1. With V trimmed by 2 bases and J by 4 bases, 7 bases remained unmatched. The CDR3 contains 16 residues. The germline CDR1 and CDR2 sequences are SGHNT and YYREEE (reference sequence). In DNA, the CDR3 is TGTGCCAGCAGCTTCGGGGACAGGGGGACCCTCTATGGCTACACCTTC. Its translation: CASSFGDRGTLYGYTF.

The V gene is TRBV30, the J gene TRBJ1-1, with 7 bases lining up with TRBD1. The CDR3 is 13 residues long. The V and J ends lost 4 bases and 5 bases, in that order; junction bases with no gene match: 7. Germline V gene data show CDR1 as GTSNPN and CDR2 as SVGIG (reference sequence). CDR3: CAWNDRVETEAFF. The CDR3 bases are TGTGCCTGGAACGACAGGGTGGAGACTGAAGCTTTCTTT.

V usage is TRBV25-1 and J usage is TRBJ2-3; 10 nucleotides align to TRBD2. V gave up 2 bases and J gave up 5 bases; unmatched junction bases: 7. The germline V gene encodes CDR1 MGHDK and CDR2 SYGVNS. CDR3 length: 16 amino acids. CDR3 loop: CASSEQAGGRGDTQYF. DNA for the CDR3: TGTGCCAGCAGTGAACAAGCGGGGGGGAGAGGAGATACGCAGTATTTT.

The chain carries TRBV5-1 and TRBJ1-1; no clear D gene. There are 13 residues in the CDR3. Trimming took off 3 bases at V and 1 base at J, with 7 bases between the two ends. Germline values: CDR1 SGHRS, CDR2 YFSETQ. The CDR3 nucleotides read TGCGCCAGCAGCTCCCCGGGGAACACTGAAGCTTTCTTT. Its translation: CASSSPGNTEAFF. Full variable domain (remainder filled in from reference TRBV5-1 and TRBJ1-1): KAGVTQTPRYLIKTRGQQVTLSCSPISGHRSVSWYQQTPGQGLQFLFEYFSETQRNKGNFPGRFSGRQFSNSRSEMNVSTLELGDSALYLCASSSPGNTEAFFGQGTRLTVV.

The rearrangement links TRBV18 to TRBJ1-1, with D possibly TRBD1 on 5 matching bases. Trimming removed 3 bases from V and 6 bases from J, with 11 bases in between. The CDR3 covers 13 residues. Germline assignment: CDR1 KGHSH and CDR2 LQKENI. As DNA, the CDR3 is TGTGCCAGCTCACCGAATGCGGGACCTGAAGCTTTCTTT. It codes for CASSPNAGPEAFF.

In regard to this clone: Other DNA sequences in the same sample also yield this CDR3. This chain links TRBV5-1 with TRBJ1-2, with D uncertain. V was pared by 0 bases and J by 0 bases, with 3 bases between. The CDR3 has 13 amino acids. Germline CDR1 SGHRS, CDR2 YFSETQ. The CDR3 DNA follows: TGCGCCAGCAGCTTGGTCACTAACTATGGCTACACCTTC. It specifies CASSLVTNYGYTF.

The chain carries TRBV7-9 and TRBJ2-3, with D maybe TRBD1 (6 bases). This CDR3 is 17 amino acids long. Germline V gene data show CDR1 as SEHNR and CDR2 as FQNEAQ (reference sequence). Trimming removed 2 bases at V and 5 bases at J, with 20 bases between. The CDR3 sequence: CASSLLRWDILGDTQYF. CDR3 sequence (DNA): TGTGCCAGCAGCTTACTGAGGTGGGACATTCTGGGAGATACGCAGTATTTT. Combining the CDR3 with reference TRBV7-9 and TRBJ2-3 gives the whole variable domain DTGVSQNPRHKITKRGQNVTFRCDPISEHNRLYWYRQTLGQGPEFLTYFQNEAQLEKSRLLSDRFSAERPKGSFSTLEIQRTEQGDSAMYLCASSLLRWDILGDTQYFGPGTRLTVL.

J is TRBJ1-6 and V is TRBV11-2, with unresolved D. Germline values: CDR1 SGHAT, CDR2 FQNNGV. This CDR3 is 13 amino acids long. Deletions cut 5 bases from V and 7 bases from J, with 9 bases between. CDR3 in DNA: TGTGCCAGCAGCCCCCGAGGCAATTCACCCCTCCACTTT. Amino acids: CASSPRGNSPLHF.